The TCR beta chain under discussion was sequenced for a study of blood T cells in healthy people across ages. A sample-barcoded 5' primer and a J-beta primer mix were used in a second PCR of roughly 6 to 12 cycles. TCRdb ran MiXCR on the 5' RACE reads and lists one entry per CDR3 protein. The data hold more than 650,000 distinct CDR3 sequences, with about 26% observed a single time. These same records also appear under a second study, on T cells of mothers and their children.

This sequence originates from a boy under 18 in good health. Sample: blood.

The CDR3 region has the DNA TGTGCCAGCAGTTACGGGGGACAGGGGAAGAGGAGCGAGCAGTACTTC. This encodes CASSYGGQGKRSEQYF. The rearrangement uses TRBV6-5 and TRBJ2-7; 10 nucleotides agree with TRBD1. From germline, CDR1 is MNHEY and CDR2 SVGAGI. The CDR3 totals 16 residues. V dropped 2 bases and J dropped 6; count of bases not matched to a gene: 10.